A selection of T cell receptor beta chains follows, all from one sample in a study of OX40 agonist ivuxolimab in advanced cancers. Assay used: immunoSEQ multiplex PCR; TCRdb lists only in-frame clones, some missing. The repertoire holds 55,000 to 80,000 clones, with about 90% as singletons. Sample: CD4+ or CD8+ T cells sorted from blood, taken in a trial of the OX40 agonist ivuxolimab. The receptors derive from an adult with an advanced solid tumor such as melanoma, head and neck, liver or kidney cancer. CDR3s include the opening cysteine and the closing phenylalanine or tryptophan. A D gene is named only where the DNA matches it firmly. The size field is filled for only some rows; it gives once, few, many or a size class.

cdr3_aa: CASSLWWGAYEQYF
cdr3_nt: TGTGCCAGCAGCTTGTGGTGGGGCGCTTACGAGCAGTACTTC
v_call: TRBV5-5
clone_size: -
j_call: TRBJ2-7
d_call: -

cdr3_aa: CATSRGTDWNYGYTF
cdr3_nt: TGTGCCACCAGCAGAGGAACGGATTGGAACTATGGCTACACCTTC
v_call: TRBV15
clone_size: -
j_call: TRBJ1-2
d_call: -

cdr3_aa: CASSLGQGRGNYGYTF
cdr3_nt: TGTGCCAGCAGCTTAGGGCAGGGGAGGGGTAACTATGGCTACACCTTC
v_call: TRBV7-2
clone_size: -
j_call: TRBJ1-2
d_call: -

cdr3_aa: CASSPSGRVYGYTF
cdr3_nt: TGTGCCAGTAGTCCTTCGGGCAGGGTCTATGGCTACACCTTC
v_call: TRBV19
clone_size: -
j_call: TRBJ1-2
d_call: -

cdr3_aa: CASSLLAGGGTYNEQFF
cdr3_nt: TGTGCCAGCAGTCTTCTAGCGGGAGGGGGGACCTACAATGAGCAGTTCTTC
v_call: TRBV28
clone_size: -
j_call: TRBJ2-1
d_call: TRBD2

cdr3_aa: CASSTGQIYGYTF
cdr3_nt: TGTGCCAGCAGTACGGGACAGATCTATGGCTACACCTTC
v_call: TRBV6-6
clone_size: -
j_call: TRBJ1-2
d_call: TRBD1

cdr3_aa: CASSGGSGNTIYF
cdr3_nt: TGCGCCAGCAGTGGGGGGAGTGGAAACACCATATATTTT
v_call: TRBV5-1
clone_size: -
j_call: TRBJ1-3
d_call: -

cdr3_aa: CASSLVGTSTDTQYF
cdr3_nt: TGTGCCAGCAGCTTGGTCGGGACAAGCACAGATACGCAGTATTTT
v_call: TRBV5-4
clone_size: -
j_call: TRBJ2-3
d_call: -

cdr3_aa: CASSLTGSGTYEQFF
cdr3_nt: TGTGCCAGCAGCTTAACGGGTAGCGGGACCTATGAGCAGTTCTTC
v_call: TRBV7-3
clone_size: -
j_call: TRBJ2-1
d_call: TRBD2

cdr3_aa: CASSPAGLAGYNEQFF
cdr3_nt: TGTGCCAGCAGCCCCGCGGGACTAGCGGGATACAATGAGCAGTTCTTC
v_call: TRBV11-2
clone_size: -
j_call: TRBJ2-1
d_call: TRBD2

cdr3_aa: CASSLGQGGTEAFF
cdr3_nt: TGTGCCAGCAGTTTGGGACAGGGTGGGACTGAAGCTTTCTTT
v_call: TRBV6-1
clone_size: once
j_call: TRBJ1-1
d_call: TRBD1

cdr3_aa: CSGAGDNYEQYF
cdr3_nt: TGCAGCGGAGCCGGGGACAACTACGAGCAGTACTTC
v_call: TRBV29-1
clone_size: -
j_call: TRBJ2-7
d_call: -

cdr3_aa: CASSTTSGYEQYF
cdr3_nt: TGTGCCAGTAGTACAACTAGCGGCTACGAGCAGTACTTC
v_call: TRBV19
clone_size: -
j_call: TRBJ2-7
d_call: TRBD2

cdr3_aa: CASSRDSVYNEQFF
cdr3_nt: TGCGCCAGCAGCAGGGACAGCGTCTACAATGAGCAGTTCTTC
v_call: TRBV5-1
clone_size: once
j_call: TRBJ2-1
d_call: TRBD1

cdr3_aa: CASSWDRTNEKLFF
cdr3_nt: TGTGCCAGCAGCTGGGACAGAACTAATGAAAAACTGTTTTTT
v_call: TRBV6-1
clone_size: -
j_call: TRBJ1-4
d_call: TRBD1